This T cell receptor beta chain was found in a study of control samples from healthy donors and cancer patients. TCRdb's copy holds only in-frame clones and misses some; the assay was immunoSEQ multiplex PCR. The data show about 150,000 clones, with about 94% seen just once and around 6.1% held by the top ten. The sample comprised blood. This receptor was obtained from a man aged 40-49 years in good health.

In DNA, the CDR3 is TGTGCCGGGGCCCGGCGCAGCTCACAAGAGACCCAGTACTTC. Residues: CAGARRSSQETQYF. V and J are TRBV28 and TRBJ2-5, with D possibly being TRBD1 (5 bases). Trimming shortened V by 11 bases and J by 2 bases, and 18 bases separated the two germline ends. Germline V CDR1 and CDR2: MDHEN, SYDVKM. The CDR3 loop spans 14 amino acids.